These T cell receptor beta chains were read from a single sample in a study of beta chain features in type 1 diabetes. Profiled with immunoSEQ multiplex PCR; TCRdb holds only in-frame clones, not every one. Of 640,000 or so clones listed, roughly 13% are singletons. Material: naive CD4+ T cells from blood. These receptors originate from a man aged 18 to 29 with type 1 diabetes. CDR3s include the opening cysteine and the closing phenylalanine or tryptophan. Each record gives: J gene, CDR3 length, V gene, CDR3 protein.

TRBJ2-3,16,TRBV30,CAWKLYRDRGTDTQYF
TRBJ2-7,14,TRBV9,CASSPQGNIYEQYF
TRBJ2-3,13,TRBV5-1,CASSSGRADTQYF
TRBJ2-3,15,TRBV9,CASSVVGWDGDTQYF
TRBJ1-6,14,TRBV7-9,CASSSRAYNSPLHF
TRBJ2-4,11,TRBV20-1,CSAVSKNIQYF
TRBJ1-5,16,TRBV5-6,CASSLVGSISNQPQHF
TRBJ1-4,16,TRBV7-9,CASSIHGLRLGEKLFF
TRBJ2-5,15,TRBV7-7,CASSLQPLAAETQYF
TRBJ1-1,12,TRBV10-2,CASSDRGQEAFF
TRBJ1-2,13,TRBV5-4,CASSLFAGYGYTF
TRBJ1-2,14,TRBV11-2,CASSGAGGNYGYTF
TRBJ2-7,15,TRBV5-1,CASSLGTSGAYEQYF
TRBJ2-7,12,TRBV10-2,CASSEQAYEQYF
TRBJ2-7,12,TRBV6-6,CASSPGSYEQYF
TRBJ2-5,17,TRBV7-9,CASSLLAQAPGPETQYF
TRBJ1-6,18,TRBV4-3,CASSQEGGSGTGYSPLHF
TRBJ2-7,11,TRBV28,CASSGTYEQYF
TRBJ1-2,14,TRBV7-2,CASSLVTGDYGYTF
TRBJ2-5,18,TRBV4-2,CASSQLIGTSGDQETQYF
TRBJ1-1,14,TRBV7-9,CASSLEAGGINAFF
TRBJ1-2,16,TRBV6-5,CASSSGRGGSNYGYTF
TRBJ1-5,18,TRBV18,CASSPGRRTGVNNQPQHF
TRBJ2-7,14,TRBV9,CASSHSGRAYEQYF
TRBJ1-4,16,TRBV12-5,CASGLVNGGANEKLFF
TRBJ1-2,14,TRBV7-2,CASSPSEGRYGYTF
TRBJ1-1,13,TRBV30,CAYGGSLNTEAFF
TRBJ1-1,14,TRBV7-2,CASSFFKMNTEAFF
TRBJ2-1,16,TRBV19,CASIGAYGSSYNEQFF
TRBJ1-1,14,TRBV6-1,CASSDQGMNTEAFF
TRBJ1-5,13,TRBV30,CAWSGQNNQPQHF
TRBJ2-1,16,TRBV6-1,CASSARTGDKFNEQFF
TRBJ2-7,17,TRBV5-1,CASSLTSGRRGSYEQYF
TRBJ2-6,16,TRBV5-6,CASSLRASSGANVLTF
TRBJ2-2,15,TRBV6-5,CASNREGYQTGELFF
TRBJ1-3,14,TRBV6-6,CASSYGRGVHTIYF
TRBJ2-5,15,TRBV9,CASSPSQGGVETQYF
TRBJ2-7,16,TRBV10-3,CAISESWQASSYEQYF
TRBJ2-6,15,TRBV2,CASRTTGSGANVLTF
TRBJ2-5,14,TRBV7-2,CASSLDRGTETQYF
TRBJ2-5,15,TRBV30,CAWTPGLARRETQYF
TRBJ2-5,13,TRBV30,CAWSRGTQETQYF
TRBJ2-7,12,TRBV5-4,CASSWQGNEQYF
TRBJ1-5,14,TRBV2,CASNLRRPNQPQHF
TRBJ2-1,10,TRBV20-1,CSALGNEQFF
TRBJ2-1,11,TRBV28,CASTADNEQFF
TRBJ1-2,14,TRBV2,CASSQTGATYGYTF
TRBJ1-2,12,TRBV5-4,CASSLDRYGYTF
TRBJ1-5,12,TRBV2,CASSDGRQPQHF
TRBJ2-1,14,TRBV6-1,CASSDRGYSDEQFF
TRBJ2-1,16,TRBV30,CAWSIARVPSLAQQFF
TRBJ2-3,13,TRBV10-3,CAISGAKEDTQYF
TRBJ1-1,15,TRBV7-2,CASTRNGAMNTEAFF
TRBJ2-7,13,TRBV2,CASSEDRRDEQYF